Below, 20 T cell receptor beta chains from the same sample are listed, as sequenced in a study of CD8 T cells in ankylosing spondylitis (dated by TCRdb to about 2017). The method was 5' RACE. These reads were obtained on an Illumina HiSeq 2500. TCRdb reanalyzed the raw reads on its own, using fastp at Q25 for trimming and MiXCR for clone calling, and kept in-frame beta chains. CDR3 protein duplicates are merged, each entry listing the most common genes and DNA. The sample includes 190,000 or so distinct CDR3 sequences, with 10% to 15% observed a single time. The biggest ten clones account for more than 15% of the sample. Sequenced input: blood, either unsorted or a sorted T cell fraction (not recorded which). The receptors derive from a male donor with ankylosing spondylitis or in good health (not recorded which).

This clonotype has just a few counts. J is TRBJ2-7 and V is TRBV11-2; 7 bases are shared with TRBD2. The J segment lost 7 bases and the V segment lost 0 bases, leaving 3 bases of the junction unmatched. The CDR3 consists of 13 residues. The germline V gene has CDR1 SGHAT and CDR2 FQNNGV. The CDR3 loop reads CASSLERGWEQYF. CDR3 nucleotides: TGTGCCAGCAGCTTAGAGCGGGGGTGGGAGCAGTACTTC.

The rearrangement joins TRBV2 to TRBJ2-1; 9 bases are shared with TRBD1. Germline V lookup: CDR1 SNHLY, CDR2 FYNNEI. Trimming at V came to 6 bases and at J to 6 bases, leaving 12 bases not matched to a gene. The CDR3 contains 16 residues. The CDR3, as DNA: TGTGCCAGCAGCCTAGGAGGGGACAGGGCGTCCAATGAGCAGTTCTTC. Translated: CASSLGGDRASNEQFF.

The chain has TRBV7-9 and TRBJ2-3; TRBD2 aligns across 8 bases. Germline V lookup: CDR1 SEHNR, CDR2 FQNEAQ (reference sequence). The length of the CDR3 is 15 residues. Trimming cost V 3 bases and J 0 bases; bases outside gene matches: 2. CDR3 sequence (DNA): TGTGCCAGCAGCTTTAGCGGGGATAGCACAGATACGCAGTATTTT. It codes for CASSFSGDSTDTQYF.

This chain connects TRBV20-1 to TRBJ2-6, with D unclear. V was shortened by 1 base and J by 11 bases, with 18 bases between the two germline ends. Germline lookup yields CDR1 DFQATT and CDR2 SNEGSKA (reference sequence). This CDR3 is 15 amino acids long. CDR3: CSARADSVFPHVLTF. CDR3 bases: TGCAGTGCTAGAGCCGACTCGGTTTTCCCCCACGTCCTGACTTTC.

This clonotype was counted a few times. The chain has TRBV20-1 and TRBJ2-4; D is perhaps TRBD1 (6 bases). Germline V gene sequence: CDR1 DFQATT, CDR2 SNEGSKA (reference sequence). The CDR3 spans 15 residues. V lost 6 bases to trimming and J lost 6 bases, with 21 bases between them. DNA of the CDR3: TGCAGTGCGCAGGACAGCCCTCCTGGAGGAAACATTCAGTACTTC. Translating gives CSAQDSPPGGNIQYF.

The table lists this clonotype with a few counts. V and J are TRBV7-9 and TRBJ2-7, with 9 bases lining up with TRBD2. The CDR3 has 17 amino acids. V was pared by 5 bases and J by 5 bases, with 16 bases of the junction left unmatched. CDR1 is SEHNR, CDR2 FQNEAQ, per germline (reference sequence). CDR3 sequence (DNA): TGTGCCAGCAGCCGGTGGGGGATAGCGGGAGATCCCAACGAGCAGTACTTC. This gives the protein CASSRWGIAGDPNEQYF.

This clonotype appeared many times. The chain joins TRBV4-1 to TRBJ2-1; TRBD2 matches at 11 bases. Germline CDR1 MGHRA, CDR2 YSYEKL. CDR3 length: 15 residues. The V gene end was trimmed by 1 base and the J gene end by 9 bases; junction bases not matched to a gene: 5. The CDR3 protein is CASSQVLAGVSEQFF. In DNA form, the CDR3 reads TGCGCCAGCAGCCAAGTACTAGCGGGAGTAAGTGAGCAGTTCTTC.

This chain connects TRBV7-9 to TRBJ2-7; no clear D gene. V lost 4 bases to trimming and J lost 3 bases, with 7 bases between them. The CDR3 sequence is 12 residues long. CDR1 is SEHNR, CDR2 FQNEAQ, per germline (reference sequence). As DNA, the CDR3 is TGTGCCAGCAGCTCCAGAGGCTACGAGCAGTACTTC. Translated, it gives CASSSRGYEQYF.

V gene TRBV3-1 combines with J gene TRBJ2-3, with 7 bases matching TRBD2. Germline loops: CDR1 LGHDT, CDR2 YNNKEL (reference sequence). This CDR3 is 18 amino acids long. The V segment lost 0 bases and the J segment 1 base; nucleotides outside the gene matches: 10. The CDR3 is CASSQDLYASGGTDTQYF. The CDR3 region has the DNA TGTGCCAGCAGCCAAGATCTGTATGCTAGCGGCGGCACAGATACGCAGTATTTT.

This clonotype showed up just a few times. The V gene is TRBV16, the J gene TRBJ1-1; D uncertain. V lost 1 base to trimming and J lost 1 base, with 7 bases between them. CDR1 and CDR2 from the germline V gene are KGHSY and FQNENV. The CDR3 is 14 residues long. CDR3 in DNA: TGTGCCAGCAGCCAATGGAAGGAGAACACTGAAGCTTTCTTT. It specifies CASSQWKENTEAFF.

At least ten counts were recorded for this clonotype. The V gene is TRBV4-1, the J gene TRBJ2-2, with 8 bases lining up with TRBD2. The J segment lost 1 base and the V segment lost 1 base, leaving 5 bases of the junction unmatched. The CDR3 covers 17 residues. Germline V lookup: CDR1 MGHRA, CDR2 YSYEKL. CDR3 loop: CASSQGVAGLNTGELFF. CDR3 sequence (DNA): TGCGCCAGCAGCCAAGGTGTAGCGGGGTTGAACACCGGGGAGCTGTTTTTT.

The chain joins TRBV27 to TRBJ2-3; TRBD2 aligns across 10 bases. This CDR3 has 15 amino acids. Germline V CDR1 and CDR2: MNHEY, SMNVEV (reference sequence). Unmatched junction bases numbered 3, after V lost 0 bases and J lost 6 bases. The CDR3 loop is CASSLSGAGGDTQYF. The CDR3 region has the DNA TGTGCCAGCAGTTTATCGGGAGCGGGGGGGGATACGCAGTATTTT.

This clonotype was seen more than once but under ten times. This chain joins TRBV7-9 and TRBJ2-7, with D unclear. Germline CDR1 is SEHNR and CDR2 is FQNEAQ (reference sequence). Trimming pared 1 base from V and 0 bases from J, leaving 10 bases between. The CDR3 spans 15 residues. The CDR3 here is CASSLVAGGSYEQYF. The CDR3 coding sequence is TGTGCCAGCAGCTTAGTAGCCGGTGGCTCCTACGAGCAGTACTTC.

This clonotype was detected ten times or more. The rearrangement joins TRBV29-1 to TRBJ2-2; either TRBD1 or TRBD2 may fit D (5 bases each). The CDR3 totals 14 residues. V lost 5 bases and J lost 7, with 17 bases in between. Per germline, CDR1 SQVTM and CDR2 ANQGSEA. CDR3 sequence (DNA): TGCAGCGTTCTTCTCCAGGGAGAGGACGGGGAGCTGTTTTTT. Translated, it gives CSVLLQGEDGELFF.

The V and J genes are TRBV12-3 or TRBV12-4 and TRBJ2-3; D is perhaps TRBD1 (6 bases). Trimming took off 2 bases at V and 4 bases at J, with 13 bases between the two ends. The CDR3 is made up of 15 amino acids. DNA of the CDR3: TGTGCCAGCAGTTTACAGGGGATTAGAGCAGATACGCAGTATTTT. The encoded protein is CASSLQGIRADTQYF.

This clonotype was seen more than once but under ten times. This rearrangement joins TRBV4-2 to TRBJ2-5; TRBD1 might be the D (5 bases). CDR1 and CDR2 (germline): LGHNA, YNFKEQ. This CDR3 is 15 amino acids long. Trimming pared 0 bases from V and 5 bases from J, leaving 13 bases between. As DNA, the CDR3 is TGTGCCAGCAGCCAAGAAGGCCCGGCAGGGGAGACCCAGTACTTC. The encoded protein is CASSQEGPAGETQYF.

V and J are TRBV5-6 and TRBJ1-1, with D unclear. V was shortened by 1 base and J by 5 bases, with 9 bases between the two germline ends. The CDR3 consists of 13 residues. The germline CDR1 and CDR2 sequences are SGHDT and YYEEEE. The CDR3 spells CASSLITGTEAFF. The CDR3 DNA reads TGTGCCAGCAGCTTGATTACGGGAACTGAAGCTTTCTTT.

This clonotype has more than one count but fewer than ten. The J gene is TRBJ2-7, the V gene TRBV11-3, with no clear D. Germline loops: CDR1 SGHNT, CDR2 YENEEA. Deletions cut 4 bases from V and 4 bases from J, with 11 bases between. This CDR3 contains 13 residues. CDR3: CASSSPIPYEQYF. The CDR3 DNA reads TGTGCCAGCAGCTCACCCATACCTTACGAGCAGTACTTC. Full variable domain (rest looked up from reference TRBV11-3 and TRBJ2-7): EAGVVQSPRYKIIEKKQPVAFWCNPISGHNTLYWYLQNLGQGPELLIRYENEEAVDDSQLPKDRFSAERLKGVDSTLKIQPAELGDSAVYLCASSSPIPYEQYFGPGTRLTVT.

This clonotype was counted many times. The gene calls are TRBV4-1 and TRBJ2-3; D is unresolved. Looked up from germline, CDR1 is MGHRA and CDR2 is YSYEKL. This CDR3 has 14 amino acids. The V end lost 1 base, the J end lost 5 bases, and 10 bases lay between the germline ends. The CDR3 here is CASSQVESRDTQYF. The CDR3 DNA is TGCGCCAGCAGCCAAGTGGAGTCTCGAGATACGCAGTATTTT.

This clonotype has just a few counts. The chain joins TRBV3-1 to TRBJ2-3; 8 bases map to TRBD1. Germline V lookup: CDR1 LGHDT, CDR2 YNNKEL (reference sequence). This CDR3 spans 16 amino acids. With 4 bases clipped from V and 0 bases from J, the junction kept 6 bases outside the gene matches. DNA of the CDR3: TGTGCCAGCAGCCTCTCGGGACAGGCCAGCACAGATACGCAGTATTTT. Amino acids: CASSLSGQASTDTQYF.